Included here is one T cell receptor beta chain sequence, with context. V shed 6 bases, J shed 2 bases, and the junction held 8 bases outside the gene matches. CDR1 and CDR2 (germline): MNHEY, SVGAGI. This CDR3 comprises 15 residues. Using immunoSEQ multiplex PCR, the repertoire was profiled, and TCRdb retains in-frame clones only, with some absent. This table holds fewer than 1.6 million clones, around 98.5% found once. The data were obtained in a study of shared clonotypes between healthy human individuals. The clonotype originates from a man aged 25 to 40 in good health. The material sequenced was naive CD4+ T cells sorted from blood. Subset meaning: CD45RA+ positively selected. The V gene is TRBV6-5, the J gene TRBJ2-3; 7 bases are a match to TRBD2. The CDR3 region has the DNA TGTGCCAGCAGAGAGCGGGGATGGAACACAGATACGCAGTATTTT. Its translation is CASRERGWNTDTQYF.